Each of the 20 T cell receptor beta chains below was sequenced from the same sample in a study of blood T cells in healthy people across ages. A second PCR of roughly 7 to 11 cycles used a sample-barcoded 5' primer and a J-beta primer mix. MiXCR, applied by TCRdb to the 5' RACE reads, yields one record per CDR3 protein. Among approximately 2,000,000 distinct CDR3 sequences listed, about 39% were seen once. Specimen: blood. The receptor source for this set is a human donor in good health.

This clonotype was seen a handful of times. This chain links TRBV4-2 with TRBJ2-3; the D is unclear. The CDR3 has 14 amino acids. The germline V and J ends were trimmed by 0 bases and 2 bases, with 6 bases remaining between them. From germline, CDR1 is LGHNA and CDR2 YNFKEQ. CDR3 loop: CASSQDATTDTQYF. CDR3 DNA: TGTGCCAGCAGCCAAGATGCTACCACAGATACGCAGTATTTT.

This clonotype was observed at least ten times. The CDR3 DNA is TGTGCCAGCAGCTCAGCTCTAGCGGGGGGCACAGATACGCAGTATTTT. It translates to CASSSALAGGTDTQYF. The J gene is TRBJ2-3, the V gene TRBV7-2, with TRBD2 identical over 10 bases. Germline assignment: CDR1 SGHTA and CDR2 FQGNSA. The CDR3 loop spans 16 amino acids. The J segment lost 1 base and the V segment lost 4 bases, leaving 5 bases of the junction unmatched.

In this sample, this clonotype turned up a few times. This chain uses TRBV4-3 with TRBJ2-3; perhaps TRBD2 as D (6 bases). The V gene lost 2 bases and the J gene lost 1 base, with 7 bases spanning the gap. Germline CDR1 reads LGHNA; CDR2 reads YSLEER. The CDR3 is 14 residues long. The DNA of the CDR3 is TGCGCCAGCAGCCAACAGCGGGGCACAGATACGCAGTATTTT. Its translation: CASSQQRGTDTQYF.

Only a few counts were recorded for this clonotype. The V call is TRBV6-1, the J call TRBJ2-6; D is ambiguous. V lost 7 bases, J lost 0 bases, and 4 bases lay in between. Germline CDR1 and CDR2: MNHNS and SASEGT. The CDR3 spans 13 residues. CDR3: CASIYSGANVLTF. CDR3 DNA: TGTGCCAGCATATACTCTGGGGCCAACGTCCTGACTTTC.

V usage is TRBV13 and J usage is TRBJ2-1; D remains ambiguous. Germline CDR1 PRHDT, CDR2 FYEKMQ (reference sequence). The CDR3 runs to 15 residues. The germline V and J ends were trimmed by 4 bases and 8 bases, with 18 bases remaining between them. CDR3 region: CASSSRLGFGHEQFF. As DNA, the CDR3 is TGTGCCAGCAGCTCCCGGTTGGGATTCGGGCATGAGCAGTTCTTC.

The chain combines TRBV20-1 with TRBJ2-4, with no clear D. TRBJ2-7 matches the DNA end more closely, so the J call is doubtful. Germline lookup yields CDR1 DFQATT and CDR2 SNEGSKA (reference sequence). This CDR3 has 10 amino acids. The CDR3 DNA sequence: TGCAGTGCTAGTCAGTACGAGCAGTACTTC. Translated, it gives CSASQYEQYF.

In this sample, this clonotype turned up a few times. This chain uses TRBV24-1 with TRBJ2-5; 9 nucleotides match TRBD1. Looked up from germline, CDR1 is KGHDR and CDR2 is SFDVKD. This CDR3 has 18 amino acids. Germline trimming cut 2 bases from V and 4 bases from J; bases unmatched to any gene: 13. The CDR3 DNA reads TGTGCCACCAGTGATTCATCTTCCGGGACAGGGTATCGAGAGACCCAGTACTTC. Translating it yields CATSDSSSGTGYRETQYF.

The CDR3 DNA sequence: TGTGCCAGCAGCCTTTTATTGGGCAGGGCCTACTATGGCTACACCTTC. The encoded protein is CASSLLLGRAYYGYTF. V gene TRBV7-2 combines with J gene TRBJ1-2; possibly TRBD1 for D (5 bases). This CDR3 contains 16 residues. Germline V gene lookup returns CDR1 SGHTA and CDR2 FQGNSA. V was cut by 5 bases and J by 3 bases, with 19 bases left in between.

The gene calls are TRBV4-2 and TRBJ2-1, with D possibly matching TRBD2 (5 bases). CDR1 is LGHNA and CDR2 is YNFKEQ in the germline V gene. CDR3 size: 16 residues. V lost 0 bases, J lost 6 bases, and 15 bases lay in between. The DNA for the CDR3 is TGTGCCAGCAGCCAAGACAGAGTCCACGAGGGCAATGAGCAGTTCTTC. Amino acid sequence: CASSQDRVHEGNEQFF.

The chain links TRBV6-2 or TRBV6-3 to TRBJ2-7; TRBD1 agrees at 10 bases. The V segment lost 0 bases and the J segment 3 bases; nucleotides outside the gene matches: 2. The CDR3 has 15 amino acids. The germline gives CDR1 MNHEY, CDR2 SVGEGT. The CDR3 DNA is TGTGCCAGCAGTTACTCGACAGGGGGCCGCTACGAGCAGTACTTC. Encoded protein: CASSYSTGGRYEQYF.

The chain uses TRBV15 and TRBJ1-1; maybe TRBD1 (5 bases). Germline assignment: CDR1 LNHNV and CDR2 YYDKDF (reference sequence). The CDR3 is 17 amino acids. The germline V and J ends were trimmed by 5 bases and 0 bases, with 19 bases remaining between them. The CDR3 nucleotides read TGTGCCACCAGCCCCGGGGGAGGGCGAAGCATGAACACTGAAGCTTTCTTT. Protein product: CATSPGGGRSMNTEAFF.

This clonotype was observed a handful of times. The chain has TRBV9 and TRBJ2-2; the D is unclear. The CDR3 is 14 residues long. Germline lookup yields CDR1 SGDLS and CDR2 YYNGEE. Trimming left V 5 bases short and J 0 bases short, with 8 bases between. The CDR3 DNA follows: TGTGCCAGCAGAAGGCAGGCGAACACCGGGGAGCTGTTTTTT. It specifies CASRRQANTGELFF.

The gene calls are TRBV21-1 and TRBJ2-1; the table's TRBD1 call for D was not verified on the DNA. TRBV21-1 is an annotated pseudogene. The CDR3 totals 19 residues. The CDR3 nucleotides are TGTGCCAGCAGCTCCGGGCGGGGGCCTACTTTCTGGTCCTACAATGAGCAGTTCTTC. Amino acids: CASSSGRGPTFWSYNEQFF.

CDR3 sequence reads: CASSPGQGNLRGYTF. The CDR3 DNA reads TGTGCCAGCAGCCCGGGACAGGGTAACTTAAGAGGCTACACCTTC. The chain employs TRBV7-9 and TRBJ1-2; TRBD1 aligns across 9 bases. This CDR3 contains 15 residues. Germline loops: CDR1 SEHNR, CDR2 FQNEAQ (reference sequence). The V segment lost 5 bases and the J segment 8 bases; nucleotides outside the gene matches: 12. Full variable domain (remainder filled in from reference TRBV7-9 and TRBJ1-2): DTGVSQNPRHKITKRGQNVTFRCDPISEHNRLYWYRQTLGQGPEFLTYFQNEAQLEKSRLLSDRFSAERPKGSFSTLEIQRTEQGDSAMYLCASSPGQGNLRGYTFGSGTRLTVV.

This clonotype was seen a few times. The chain employs TRBV7-9 and TRBJ2-3, with 10 bases identical to TRBD2. This CDR3 is built from 15 residues. Germline assignment: CDR1 SEHNR and CDR2 FQNEAQ (reference sequence). With 5 bases clipped from V and 4 bases from J, the junction kept 6 bases outside the gene matches. This chain's CDR3 is CASSRSGGAADTQYF. Here the CDR3 DNA reads TGTGCCAGCAGCCGGAGCGGGGGGGCTGCAGATACGCAGTATTTT.

This clonotype was detected ten times or more. This chain connects TRBV2 to TRBJ2-4; the match to TRBD1 covers 8 bases. V lost 4 bases and J lost 7; bases outside the gene matches: 3. The CDR3 length is 13 residues. Germline lookup yields CDR1 SNHLY and CDR2 FYNNEI. The CDR3 DNA is TGTGCCAGCAGTGGGACAGGGAATAACATTCAGTACTTC. Translation gives CASSGTGNNIQYF.

The chain couples TRBV2 to TRBJ2-5, with D possibly matching TRBD2 (6 bases). The DNA matches TRBJ2-7 better at its end, which makes the J call doubtful. CDR1 is SNHLY and CDR2 is FYNNEI in the germline V gene. There are 13 residues in the CDR3. CDR3 region: CASRGGEAYEQYF. CDR3 bases: TGTGCCAGCAGGGGCGGGGAGGCCTACGAGCAGTACTTC.

This clonotype was picked up a small number of times. The chain combines TRBV12-3 or TRBV12-4 with TRBJ1-1; D might be TRBD1 (5 bases). Deletions cut 6 bases from V and 6 bases from J, with 8 bases between. The CDR3 is 11 residues long. CDR3 in amino acids: CASRRGSEAFF. The CDR3 DNA sequence: TGTGCCAGCAGGCGGGGCTCTGAAGCTTTCTTT.

This clonotype appeared a few times. The chain links TRBV4-3 to TRBJ2-1; maybe TRBD2 (7 bases). Germline CDR1 is LGHNA and CDR2 is YSLEER. Trimming removed 0 bases at V and 4 bases at J, with 13 bases between. CDR3 length: 16 amino acids. DNA for the CDR3: TGCGCCAGCAGCCAAGATGGCGGGGGCTATTACAATGAGCAGTTCTTC. Translated, it gives CASSQDGGGYYNEQFF.

This clonotype occurred many times. The V and J genes are TRBV11-2 and TRBJ1-2, with a possible D match to TRBD1 (5 bases). The CDR3 is 13 amino acids. V was pared by 3 bases and J by 1 base, with 6 bases between. The germline V gene has CDR1 SGHAT and CDR2 FQNNGV. This CDR3 is CASSFDSNYGYTF. DNA for the CDR3: TGTGCCAGCAGCTTCGACAGTAACTATGGCTACACCTTC.